This record covers a single T cell receptor beta chain. In germline, CDR1 is SQVTM, CDR2 ANQGSEA. The CDR3 extends over 14 amino acids. V was clipped by 4 bases and J by 0 bases; unmatched bases: 2. The sample is drawn from a study of blood T cells in healthy people across ages. Together with a sample-barcoded 5' primer, a J-beta primer mix was included in a second PCR lasting about 7 to 11 cycles. One entry per CDR3 protein, called by TCRdb with MiXCR from the 5' RACE reads. Of 650,000 to 800,000 distinct CDR3 sequences in the sample, 52% were seen once. The genes are TRBV29-1 and TRBJ1-4; TRBD1 matches at 7 bases. The TCR originated in a woman aged 80 or older in good health. The sample comprised blood. The chain's CDR3 is CSVVGQATNEKLFF. In DNA, the CDR3 is TGCAGCGTTGTAGGACAGGCAACTAATGAAAAACTGTTTTTT. Based on the CDR3 plus reference TRBV29-1 and TRBJ1-4, the full variable domain is SAVISQKPSRDICQRGTSLTIQCQVDSQVTMMFWYRQQPGQSLTLIATANQGSEATYESGFVIDKFPISRPNLTFSTLTVSNMSPEDSSIYLCSVVGQATNEKLFFGSGTQLSVL.